A selection of T cell receptor beta chains follows, all from one sample in a study of blood T cell repertoires in COVID-19. Clones were read by immunoSEQ multiplex PCR, and TCRdb kept only the in-frame ones, dropping some. The sample records some 270,000 clones, around 83% being singletons. The specimen sequenced was peripheral blood. The receptors were gathered from a woman between 40 and 50 years old who had recovered from COVID-19. The CDR3 runs from the conserved cysteine through the conserved F or W. A D gene is named only where the DNA matches it firmly. Expanded clones get a size class; other rows say once, few or many, or leave the size out.

cdr3_nt cdr3_aa j_call d_call v_call clone_size
TGTGCCAGCAGTTACTTAGGGAGCACCGGGGAGCTGTTTTTT CASSYLGSTGELFF TRBJ2-2 . TRBV6-2/TRBV6-3 .
TGTGCCAGCAGTGGACAGCGCCTAGGGAATTCACCCCTCCACTTT CASSGQRLGNSPLHF TRBJ1-6 . TRBV2 few
TGCGCCAGCAGCTTCACCCTTGACATCAGGGGCACTGAAGCTTTCTTT CASSFTLDIRGTEAFF TRBJ1-1 . TRBV5-1 once
TGTGCCAGCAGTGACGCGGGGGGCGCCGGGGCCAACGTCCTGACTTTC CASSDAGGAGANVLTF TRBJ2-6 TRBD2 TRBV28 .
TGTGCCAGCAGTCGAACAGGGGGCACCCTCAATGAAAAACTGTTTTTT CASSRTGGTLNEKLFF TRBJ1-4 TRBD1 TRBV28 .
TGCAGCGTGACATGGGGCCGCTACGAGCAGTACTTC CSVTWGRYEQYF TRBJ2-7 . TRBV29-1 .
TGTGCCAGTAGTATTTTTGCTTTTCGGGTCTTGGAGTCCTCTGGGGCCAACGTCCTGACTTTC CASSIFAFRVLESSGANVLTF TRBJ2-6 . TRBV19 .
TGTGCCAGCCGGACAGGGTCCAATCAGCCCCAGCATTTT CASRTGSNQPQHF TRBJ1-5 TRBD1 TRBV6-5 .
TGTGCTAGTGGACAGACAGGGTGGACAGATACGCAGTATTTT CASGQTGWTDTQYF TRBJ2-3 TRBD1 TRBV12-5 once
TGTGCCAGCTCTAGTTGGACAGGGGAAGAGACCCAGTACTTC CASSSWTGEETQYF TRBJ2-5 TRBD1 TRBV2 .
TGTGCCAGCAGCTTTGTCTTCGGGAACACCGGGGAGCTGTTTTTT CASSFVFGNTGELFF TRBJ2-2 . TRBV11-2 .
TGTGCCAGCAGCTTAGTTTCCCCACAGGGGGCTTTTGGAAACACCATATATTTT CASSLVSPQGAFGNTIYF TRBJ1-3 TRBD1 TRBV7-9 once
TGTGCCAGCAGCGTAGGCCAGGGATATAATTCACCCCTCCACTTT CASSVGQGYNSPLHF TRBJ1-6 . TRBV9 .
TGTGCCAGCAGTTTCGTGGGACAGAATGGTAATTCACCCCTCCACTTT CASSFVGQNGNSPLHF TRBJ1-6 TRBD1 TRBV6-5 .
TGTGCCAGCAGCCCCCGAGATTGGCAAGAGACCCAGTACTTC CASSPRDWQETQYF TRBJ2-5 . TRBV3-1/TRBV3-2 .
TGCGCCAGCAGCCGAGGGACAGGGGGACCCAATGAGCAGTTCTTC CASSRGTGGPNEQFF TRBJ2-1 TRBD1 TRBV4-1 .
TGTGCCAGCAGCTACCGACAGGGGAATGAAAAACTGTTTTTT CASSYRQGNEKLFF TRBJ1-4 TRBD1 TRBV5-6 many
TGCGCCAGCAGAGTACAGGAGGGATACACCATATATTTT CASRVQEGYTIYF TRBJ1-3 . TRBV10-1 .
TGTGCCAGCAGTGAAGCGTGGAGGGTCGGGGTATGGACTGAAGCTTTCTTT CASSEAWRVGVWTEAFF TRBJ1-1 . TRBV2 .
TGCGCCAGCAGTGGGACAGGGGGTGATGAGCAGTTCTTC CASSGTGGDEQFF TRBJ2-1 TRBD1 TRBV10-1 .
TGTGCCACCGGGAACAGGGGGTCGACCTACGAGCAGTACTTC CATGNRGSTYEQYF TRBJ2-7 TRBD1 TRBV24-1 .
TGTGCCAGCAAGGGAGAAGGGCCCTGGACCCAGTACTTC CASKGEGPWTQYF TRBJ2-5 . TRBV2 .
TGTGCCAGCAATTCACTACGGGGGACAGGGGGCGAAGCTTTCTTT CASNSLRGTGGEAFF TRBJ1-1 TRBD1 TRBV6-5 few
TGTGCCGAAGGGAAGGGGTTTGGTGAGCAGTTCTTC CAEGKGFGEQFF TRBJ2-1 . TRBV11-3 .
TGTGCCAGCAGCTCCTTCCCTCCAGTGTCATCTGGGGCCAACGTCCTGACTTTC CASSSFPPVSSGANVLTF TRBJ2-6 . TRBV28 .
TGTGCCAGCAGCTTAGTCTCGAGAACTTACGTTAACACTGAAGCTTTCTTT CASSLVSRTYVNTEAFF TRBJ1-1 . TRBV7-8 .
TGTGCCAGCAGCCAAAAACAGGGGAGCACTGAAGCTTTCTTT CASSQKQGSTEAFF TRBJ1-1 TRBD1 TRBV5-4 few
TGTGCCAGCCAAAGGGGTCCGAACACTGAAGCTTTCTTT CASQRGPNTEAFF TRBJ1-1 . TRBV11-1 .
TGTGCCAGCAGTTTACGGGACAGGGGGGTTAATGAGCAGTTCTTC CASSLRDRGVNEQFF TRBJ2-1 TRBD1 TRBV27 .
TGTGCCAGCAGCCGGGCGGGGACTACCAGCACAGATACGCAGTATTTT CASSRAGTTSTDTQYF TRBJ2-3 TRBD2 TRBV6-2/TRBV6-3 .
TGTGCCAGTAGTCCAGGCGGGACAGGGGGCCACGAGCAGTACTTC CASSPGGTGGHEQYF TRBJ2-7 TRBD1 TRBV19 .
TGTGCCTGGACCCGGGGAGGTCTTGGTTACGAGCAGTACTTC CAWTRGGLGYEQYF TRBJ2-7 . TRBV30 .
TGTGCCAGCAGCCGCGGGACAGGGCTAGGGGAGACCCAGTACTTC CASSRGTGLGETQYF TRBJ2-5 TRBD1 TRBV7-9 .
TGTGCCAGCAGCAGAATTGACGGGACAGGGGGCTATGGCTACACCTTC CASSRIDGTGGYGYTF TRBJ1-2 TRBD1 TRBV28 .
TGTGCCAGCTCACCACCGGTACAGAGCACAGATACGCAGTATTTT CASSPPVQSTDTQYF TRBJ2-3 . TRBV18 .
TGCGCCAGCAGCCAAGGGGACAGGTCCCAGCCCCAGCATTTT CASSQGDRSQPQHF TRBJ1-5 TRBD1 TRBV4-1 few
TGTGCCAGCATTGAAAGCGGGGGGCAAGAGACCCAGTACTTC CASIESGGQETQYF TRBJ2-5 TRBD2 TRBV28 few
TGCGCCAGCACCCCTAGCGGGGGAGAACAAGAGACCCAGTACTTC CASTPSGGEQETQYF TRBJ2-5 TRBD2 TRBV4-1 .
TGTGCCAGCAGTCTCTGGGGGCAAGATACGCAGTATTTT CASSLWGQDTQYF TRBJ2-3 . TRBV27 .
TGTGCCAGCAGCTTAATACGTCAGGGGCTGGCCAAAAACATTCAGTACTTC CASSLIRQGLAKNIQYF TRBJ2-4 . TRBV13 .
TGTGCCAGCAGCGGGACAGCCGACTCTGGGGCCAACGTCCTGACTTTC CASSGTADSGANVLTF TRBJ2-6 TRBD1 TRBV28 .